Following are 9 T cell receptor beta chains from one sample sequenced in a study of CD8+ T cells in alopecia areata. After isolation, RNA underwent reverse transcription to generate cDNA as the sequencing template. TCRdb's table, derived via immunoSEQ multiplex PCR, lists solely in-frame clones and lacks some. The sample shows about 160,000 clones, roughly two thirds of them seen only once. The sample's treatment: oral pan-JAK inhibitor, 5-10 mg twice daily. Material: CD4+ T cells sorted from blood, obtained at week 4, from a patient treated with tofacitinib. The origin of the receptors is a human donor with alopecia areata.

This chain joins TRBV5-6 and TRBJ1-3; D not resolved. The length of the CDR3 is 14 residues. The germline V and J ends were trimmed by 2 bases and 0 bases, with 6 bases remaining between them. Germline-derived CDR1 and CDR2 are SGHDT and YYEEEE. This chain's CDR3 is CASSFRDSGNTIYF. The CDR3 DNA sequence: TGTGCCAGCAGCTTTCGAGACTCTGGAAACACCATATATTTT.

This chain connects TRBV14 to TRBJ2-6; no clear D gene. The CDR3 consists of 15 residues. Germline CDR1 SGHDN, CDR2 FVKESK. V gave up 1 base and J gave up 2 bases, with 6 bases separating them. The DNA of the CDR3 is TGTGCCAGCAGCCAAGGCTGGGCTGGGGCCAACGTCCTGACTTTC. This encodes CASSQGWAGANVLTF. The full variable domain, its missing parts supplied by reference TRBV14 and TRBJ2-6, is EAGVTQFPSHSVIEKGQTVTLRCDPISGHDNLYWYRRVMGKEIKFLLHFVKESKQDESGMPNNRFLAERTGGTYSTLKVQPAELEDSGVYFCASSQGWAGANVLTFGAGSRLTVL.

The chain has TRBV5-1 and TRBJ2-1; 9 nucleotides agree with TRBD2. This CDR3 has 16 amino acids. Looked up from germline, CDR1 is SGHRS and CDR2 is YFSETQ. Trimming at V came to 2 bases and at J to 0 bases, leaving 3 bases not matched to a gene. This CDR3 reads CASSFNSGSSYNEQFF. DNA for the CDR3: TGCGCCAGCAGCTTCAATAGCGGGAGCTCCTACAATGAGCAGTTCTTC.

This clone appeared a single time. This sequence joins TRBV30 and TRBJ2-1, with D possibly being TRBD2 (6 bases). In germline, CDR1 is GTSNPN, CDR2 SVGIG (reference sequence). The CDR3 covers 14 residues. Trimming stripped 2 bases from V and 4 bases from J, with 12 bases between. This chain's CDR3 is CAWSSLGLYNEQFF. CDR3 bases: TGTGCCTGGAGTAGCCTGGGACTGTACAATGAGCAGTTCTTC.

J is TRBJ2-5 and V is TRBV30; D unclear. The CDR3 consists of 13 residues. V lost 1 base to trimming and J lost 5 bases, with 11 bases between them. Germline V lookup: CDR1 GTSNPN, CDR2 SVGIG (reference sequence). CDR3 amino acids: CAWSEGGFETQYF. CDR3 DNA sequence: TGTGCCTGGAGTGAGGGTGGGTTTGAGACCCAGTACTTC.

V and J are TRBV4-1 and TRBJ1-1, with a weak D call TRBD1 (6 bases). V dropped 1 base and J dropped 7 bases, with 13 bases sitting between them. Looked up from germline, CDR1 is MGHRA and CDR2 is YSYEKL. This CDR3 comprises 14 residues. Here the CDR3 reads CASSQAGARGEAFF. The CDR3 DNA is TGCGCCAGCAGCCAAGCGGGGGCTCGGGGTGAAGCTTTCTTT.

This chain uses TRBV29-1 with TRBJ2-1, with D perhaps assigned TRBD1 or TRBD2 (5 bases each). Germline lookup yields CDR1 SQVTM and CDR2 ANQGSEA. The CDR3 loop spans 14 amino acids. V gave up 8 bases and J gave up 2 bases, with 16 bases separating them. CDR3: CSYLGELAYNEQFF. CDR3 coding DNA: TGCAGCTATCTGGGGGAGTTGGCCTACAATGAGCAGTTCTTC.

This chain connects TRBV5-5 to TRBJ2-2; D is uncertain. V was shortened by 4 bases and J by 1 base, with 11 bases between the two germline ends. The CDR3 sequence is 15 residues long. Germline-derived CDR1 and CDR2 are SGHKS and YYEKEE (reference sequence). The CDR3 nucleotides are TGTGCCAGCAGCCCCCGGGTCGAGAACACCGGGGAGCTGTTTTTT. It is translated as CASSPRVENTGELFF.

The chain couples TRBV9 to TRBJ2-7, with D perhaps given as TRBD1 or TRBD2 (5 bases each). The CDR3 is made up of 15 amino acids. Trimming cost V 6 bases and J 1 base, with 17 bases left between them. Germline CDR1 SGDLS, CDR2 YYNGEE. CDR3 sequence reads: CASKILGDGSYEQYF. DNA of the CDR3: TGTGCCAGCAAAATCTTGGGGGACGGTTCCTACGAGCAGTACTTC.